Detailed here is one TCR beta chain. The sample has other DNA sequences that encode this CDR3 too. TCRdb's copy holds only in-frame clones and misses some; the assay was immunoSEQ multiplex PCR. The data contain 21,000 or so clones, approximately 80% of them singletons. Described treatment: randomized to nivolumab then ipilimumab (arm A) or the reverse (arm B). Live CD3+CD8+ CD19− CD56− cells were sorted from PBMCs. V lost 3 bases and J lost 6; bases outside the gene matches: 3. The CDR3 has 14 amino acids. The germline gives CDR1 MNHEY, CDR2 SMNVEV (reference sequence). This sample stems from a study of sequential checkpoint blockade in melanoma.

This clonotype originated in a human donor with melanoma. Here the sequenced sample was CD8+ T cells sorted from blood (inferred from file names), taken from a patient given nivolumab and ipilimumab in sequence. The chain links TRBV27 to TRBJ1-5; 9 bases match TRBD1. In DNA form, the CDR3 reads TGTGCCAGCAGTTTTAGACAGGGGGGTCAGCCCCAGCATTTT. Amino acids: CASSFRQGGQPQHF.